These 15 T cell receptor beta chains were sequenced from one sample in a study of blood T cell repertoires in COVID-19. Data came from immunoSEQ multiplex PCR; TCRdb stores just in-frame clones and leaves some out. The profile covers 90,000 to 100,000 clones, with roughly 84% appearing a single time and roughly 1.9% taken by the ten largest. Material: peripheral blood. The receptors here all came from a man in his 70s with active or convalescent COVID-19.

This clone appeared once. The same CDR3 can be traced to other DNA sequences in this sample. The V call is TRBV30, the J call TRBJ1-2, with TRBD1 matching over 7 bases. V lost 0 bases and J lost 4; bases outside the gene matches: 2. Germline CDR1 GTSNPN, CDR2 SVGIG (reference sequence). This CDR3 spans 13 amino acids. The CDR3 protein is CAWSVAGGYGYTF. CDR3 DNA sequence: TGTGCCTGGAGTGTAGCAGGGGGCTATGGCTACACCTTC.

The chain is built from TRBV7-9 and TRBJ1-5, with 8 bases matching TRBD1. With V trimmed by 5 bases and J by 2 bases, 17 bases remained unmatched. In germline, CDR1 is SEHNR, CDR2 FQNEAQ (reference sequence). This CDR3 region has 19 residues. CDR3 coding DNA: TGTGCCAGCAGCCCAGGACAGGGTGGGGGAGGGGATGGCAATCAGCCCCAGCATTTT. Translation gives CASSPGQGGGGDGNQPQHF.

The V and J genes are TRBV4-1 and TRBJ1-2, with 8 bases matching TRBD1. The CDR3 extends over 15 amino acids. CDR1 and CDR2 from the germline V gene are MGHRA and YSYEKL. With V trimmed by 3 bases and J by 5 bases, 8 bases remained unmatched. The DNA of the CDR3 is TGCGCCAGCAGCCAGGTCCAGGGGGCAGGATATGGCTACACCTTC. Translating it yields CASSQVQGAGYGYTF.

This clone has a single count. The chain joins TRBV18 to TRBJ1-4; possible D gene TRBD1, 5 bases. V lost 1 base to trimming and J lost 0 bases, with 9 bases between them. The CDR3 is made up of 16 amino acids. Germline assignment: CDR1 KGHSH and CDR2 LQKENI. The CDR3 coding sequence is TGTGCCAGCTCACCACGACTGACAGCAACTAATGAAAAACTGTTTTTT. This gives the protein CASSPRLTATNEKLFF. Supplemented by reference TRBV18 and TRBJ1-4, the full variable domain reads NAGVMQNPRHLVRRRGQEARLRCSPMKGHSHVYWYRQLPEEGLKFMVYLQKENIIDESGMPKERFSAEFPKEGPSILRIQQVVRGDSAAYFCASSPRLTATNEKLFFGSGTQLSVL.

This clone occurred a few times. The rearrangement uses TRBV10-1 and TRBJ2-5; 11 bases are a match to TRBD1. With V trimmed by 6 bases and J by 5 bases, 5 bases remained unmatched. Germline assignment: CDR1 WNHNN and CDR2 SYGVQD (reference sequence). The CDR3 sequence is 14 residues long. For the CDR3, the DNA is TGCGCCAGCAGCCCGGACAGGGGGCGGGAGACCCAGTACTTC. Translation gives CASSPDRGRETQYF.

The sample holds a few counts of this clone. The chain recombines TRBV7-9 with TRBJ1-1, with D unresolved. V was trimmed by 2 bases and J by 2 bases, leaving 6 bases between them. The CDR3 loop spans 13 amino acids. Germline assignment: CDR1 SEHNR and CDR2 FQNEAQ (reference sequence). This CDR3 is CASSLHTNTEAFF. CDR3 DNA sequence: TGTGCCAGCAGCTTACACACAAACACTGAAGCTTTCTTT.

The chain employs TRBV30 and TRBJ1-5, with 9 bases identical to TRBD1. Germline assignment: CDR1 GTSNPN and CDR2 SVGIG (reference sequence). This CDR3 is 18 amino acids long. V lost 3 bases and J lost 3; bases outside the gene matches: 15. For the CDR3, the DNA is TGTGCCTGGAGGAGAGGGGACAGGGATTCCGCTCCCAATCAGCCCCAGCATTTT. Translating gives CAWRRGDRDSAPNQPQHF.

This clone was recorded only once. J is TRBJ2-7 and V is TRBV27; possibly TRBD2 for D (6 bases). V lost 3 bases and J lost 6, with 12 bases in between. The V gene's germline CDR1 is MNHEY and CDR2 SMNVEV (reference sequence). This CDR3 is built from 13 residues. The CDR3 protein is CASSFTYGGEQYF. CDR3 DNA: TGTGCCAGCAGTTTTACTTACGGGGGCGAGCAGTACTTC.

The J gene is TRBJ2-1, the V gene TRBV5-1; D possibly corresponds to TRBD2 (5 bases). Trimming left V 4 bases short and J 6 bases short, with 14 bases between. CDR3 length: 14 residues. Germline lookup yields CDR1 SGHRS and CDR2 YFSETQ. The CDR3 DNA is TGCGCCAGCAGCCTCTTGGTAGAGGGCAATGAGCAGTTCTTC. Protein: CASSLLVEGNEQFF.

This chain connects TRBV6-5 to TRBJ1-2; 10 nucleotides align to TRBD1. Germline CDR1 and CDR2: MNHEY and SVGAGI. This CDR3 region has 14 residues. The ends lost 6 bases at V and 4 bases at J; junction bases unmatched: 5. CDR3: CASRETGGIYGYTF. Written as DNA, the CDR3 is TGTGCCAGCAGAGAGACAGGGGGCATCTATGGCTACACCTTC.

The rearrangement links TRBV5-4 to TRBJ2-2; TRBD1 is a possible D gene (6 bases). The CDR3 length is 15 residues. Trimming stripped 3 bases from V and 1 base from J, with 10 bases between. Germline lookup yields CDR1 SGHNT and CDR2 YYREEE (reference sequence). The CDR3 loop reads CASSSGTLNTGELFF. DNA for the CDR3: TGTGCCAGCAGCTCCGGGACATTGAACACCGGGGAGCTGTTTTTT. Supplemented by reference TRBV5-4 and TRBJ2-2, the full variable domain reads ETGVTQSPTHLIKTRGQQVTLRCSSQSGHNTVSWYQQALGQGPQFIFQYYREEENGRGNFPPRFSGLQFPNYSSELNVNALELDDSALYLCASSSGTLNTGELFFGEGSRLTVL.

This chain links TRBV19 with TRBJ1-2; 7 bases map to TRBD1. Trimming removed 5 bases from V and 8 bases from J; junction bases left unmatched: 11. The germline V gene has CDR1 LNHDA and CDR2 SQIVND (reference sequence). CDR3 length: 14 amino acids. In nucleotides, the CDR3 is TGTGCCAGTAGTGCCACCCAGGGGGGCGGCGGCTACACCTTC. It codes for CASSATQGGGGYTF.

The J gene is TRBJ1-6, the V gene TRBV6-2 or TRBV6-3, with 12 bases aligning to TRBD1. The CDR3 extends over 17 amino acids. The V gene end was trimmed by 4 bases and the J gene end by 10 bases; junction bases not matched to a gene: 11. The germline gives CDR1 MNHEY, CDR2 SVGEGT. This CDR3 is CASSFGTGGGIGSPLHF. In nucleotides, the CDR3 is TGTGCCAGCAGTTTCGGGACAGGGGGCGGAATTGGGTCACCCCTCCACTTT.

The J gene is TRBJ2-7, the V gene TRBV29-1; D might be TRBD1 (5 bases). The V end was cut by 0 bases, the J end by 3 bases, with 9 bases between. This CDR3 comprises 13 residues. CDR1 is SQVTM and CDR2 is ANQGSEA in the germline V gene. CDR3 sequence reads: CSVEDADSYEQYF. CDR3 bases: TGCAGCGTTGAAGATGCTGACAGCTACGAGCAGTACTTC.

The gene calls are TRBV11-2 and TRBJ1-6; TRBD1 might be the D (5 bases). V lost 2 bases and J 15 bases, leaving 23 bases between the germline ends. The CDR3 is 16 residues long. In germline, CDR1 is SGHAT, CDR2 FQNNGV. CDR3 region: CASSLWSDRTYGFLHF. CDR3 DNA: TGTGCCAGCAGCTTATGGTCCGACAGAACTTACGGGTTCCTCCACTTT.